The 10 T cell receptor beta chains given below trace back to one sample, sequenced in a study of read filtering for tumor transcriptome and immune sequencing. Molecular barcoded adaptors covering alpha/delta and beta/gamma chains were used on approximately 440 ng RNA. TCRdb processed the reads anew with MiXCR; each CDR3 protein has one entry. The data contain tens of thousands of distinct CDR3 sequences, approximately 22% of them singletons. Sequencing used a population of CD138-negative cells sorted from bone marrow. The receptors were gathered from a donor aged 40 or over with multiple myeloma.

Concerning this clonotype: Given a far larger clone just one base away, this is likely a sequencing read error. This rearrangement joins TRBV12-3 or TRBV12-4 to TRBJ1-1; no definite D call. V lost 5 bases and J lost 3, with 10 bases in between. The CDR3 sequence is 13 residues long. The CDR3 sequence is CASSISTDTEAFF. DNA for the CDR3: TGTGCCAGCAGTATTAGTACAGACACTGAAGCTTTCTTT.

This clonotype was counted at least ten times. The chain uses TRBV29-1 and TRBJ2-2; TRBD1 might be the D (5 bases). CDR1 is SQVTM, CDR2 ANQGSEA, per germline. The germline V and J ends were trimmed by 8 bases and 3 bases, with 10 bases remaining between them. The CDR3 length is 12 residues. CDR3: CSTDSYTGELFF. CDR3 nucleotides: TGCAGCACCGACAGCTACACCGGGGAGCTGTTTTTT.

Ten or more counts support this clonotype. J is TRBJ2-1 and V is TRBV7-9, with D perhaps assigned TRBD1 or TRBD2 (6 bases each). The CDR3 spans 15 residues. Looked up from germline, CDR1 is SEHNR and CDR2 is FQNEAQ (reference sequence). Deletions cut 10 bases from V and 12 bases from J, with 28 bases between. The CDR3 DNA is TGTGCCACCGGAACGGGCGGGACACTATCGGTTGCGCAGTTCTTC. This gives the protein CATGTGGTLSVAQFF.

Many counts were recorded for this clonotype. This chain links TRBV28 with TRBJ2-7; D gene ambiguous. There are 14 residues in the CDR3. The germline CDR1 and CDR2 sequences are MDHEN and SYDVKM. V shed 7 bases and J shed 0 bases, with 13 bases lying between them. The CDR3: CASTPSASSYEQYF. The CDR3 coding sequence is TGTGCCAGCACTCCGTCAGCAAGCTCCTACGAGCAGTACTTC.

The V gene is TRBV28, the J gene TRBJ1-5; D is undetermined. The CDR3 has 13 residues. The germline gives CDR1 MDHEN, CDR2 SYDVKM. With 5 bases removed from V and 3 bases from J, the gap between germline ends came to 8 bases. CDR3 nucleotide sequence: TGTGCCAGCAGTAGGCAGCTCAATCAGCCCCAGCATTTT. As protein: CASSRQLNQPQHF.

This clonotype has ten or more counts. CDR3 region: CASSYSNPGYNEQFF. The CDR3 DNA reads TGTGCCAGCAGTTACTCTAATCCGGGTTACAATGAGCAGTTCTTC. V usage is TRBV6-5 and J usage is TRBJ2-1; unclear D gene. The CDR3 runs 15 residues. Germline values: CDR1 MNHEY, CDR2 SVGAGI. Between the trimmed V and J ends, which lost 0 bases and 4 bases, there was a span of 10 bases.

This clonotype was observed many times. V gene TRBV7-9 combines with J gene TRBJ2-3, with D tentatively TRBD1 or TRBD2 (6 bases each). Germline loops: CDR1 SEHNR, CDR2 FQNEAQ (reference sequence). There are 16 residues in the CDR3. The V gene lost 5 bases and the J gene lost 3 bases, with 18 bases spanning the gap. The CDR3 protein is CASSALGGRGTDTQYF. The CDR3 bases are TGTGCCAGCAGCGCGCTAGGGGGGCGAGGGACAGATACGCAGTATTTT. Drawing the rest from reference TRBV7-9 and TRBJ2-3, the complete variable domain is DTGVSQNPRHKITKRGQNVTFRCDPISEHNRLYWYRQTLGQGPEFLTYFQNEAQLEKSRLLSDRFSAERPKGSFSTLEIQRTEQGDSAMYLCASSALGGRGTDTQYFGPGTRLTVL.

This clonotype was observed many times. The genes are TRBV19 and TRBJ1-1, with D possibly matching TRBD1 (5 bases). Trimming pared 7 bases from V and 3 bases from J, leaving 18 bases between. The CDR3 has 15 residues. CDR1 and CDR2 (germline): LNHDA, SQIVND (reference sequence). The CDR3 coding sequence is TGTGCCAGTACCCTAGGGGAGTCCTGGGACACTGAAGCTTTCTTT. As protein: CASTLGESWDTEAFF.

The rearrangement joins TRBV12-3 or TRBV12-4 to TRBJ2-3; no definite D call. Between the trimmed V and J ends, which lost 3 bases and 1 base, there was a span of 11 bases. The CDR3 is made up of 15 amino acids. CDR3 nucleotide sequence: TGTGCCAGCAGTTTGGACCTAACGGGCACAGATACGCAGTATTTT. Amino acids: CASSLDLTGTDTQYF.

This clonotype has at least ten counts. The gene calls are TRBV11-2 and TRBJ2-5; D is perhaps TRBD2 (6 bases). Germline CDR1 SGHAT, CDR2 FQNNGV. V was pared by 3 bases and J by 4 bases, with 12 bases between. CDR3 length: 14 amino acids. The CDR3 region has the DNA TGTGCCAGCAGCTTTGTCGGAGGGCGAGAGACCCAGTACTTC. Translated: CASSFVGGRETQYF.